The sequence of this T cell receptor beta chain was determined in a study of control samples from healthy donors and cancer patients. Germline assignment: CDR1 SEHNR and CDR2 FQNEAQ (reference sequence). This CDR3 spans 15 amino acids. With V trimmed by 6 bases and J by 1 base, 3 bases remained unmatched. Clones were sequenced by immunoSEQ multiplex PCR, and TCRdb holds only the in-frame ones, with some missing. The sample shows some 51,000 clones, about 96% of them seen only once. The sequenced sample consisted of blood. This chain uses TRBV7-9 with TRBJ2-6; 7 bases match TRBD2. The TCR comes from a woman aged 18-29 years in good health. The CDR3 sequence: CASRGGFSGANVLTF. The CDR3 DNA sequence: TGTGCCAGCAGGGGAGGGTTTTCTGGGGCCAACGTCCTGACTTTC. Full variable domain (missing parts from reference TRBV7-9 and TRBJ2-6): DTGVSQNPRHKITKRGQNVTFRCDPISEHNRLYWYRQTLGQGPEFLTYFQNEAQLEKSRLLSDRFSAERPKGSFSTLEIQRTEQGDSAMYLCASRGGFSGANVLTFGAGSRLTVL.